This T cell receptor (beta chain) comes out of a study of cytomegalovirus exposure and HLA in healthy donors. Study-level points and caveats: In an earlier analysis, in approximately 630 donors, most V segments appeared productive either ~87% or ~30% of the time. As a later analysis revealed, most CMV-associated TCR beta chains appeared HLA-restricted.

PCR primers comprised 60 Vbeta and 13 Jbeta primers. Produced via immunoSEQ multiplex PCR; TCRdb's table is partial and in-frame only. The table lists 110,000 or so clones, 82% of them singletons. The CDR3 contains 12 residues. The germline gives CDR1 KGHSH, CDR2 LQKENI. V lost 8 bases and J 8 bases, leaving 15 bases between the germline ends. Comment on this clone: No antigen is known for it.

The gene calls are TRBV18 and TRBJ1-2; D may be TRBD1 (6 bases). This receptor was obtained from a woman younger than 30 in good health and CMV-seronegative. Sequencing was done on a sample of PBMCs. The CDR3 nucleotides are TGTGCCAGCGAAACAGGGTCGAGGGGCTACACCTTC. This codes for CASETGSRGYTF.